This TCR beta chain was sequenced for a study of cytomegalovirus exposure and HLA in healthy donors. Overall study findings and caveats: Prior analysis indicated that the majority of TCR beta V segments exhibited productivity approximately 87% or approximately 30% of the time.

This CDR3 is built from 14 residues. V was clipped by 7 bases and J by 7 bases, with 17 bases between them. Germline loops: CDR1 SGHNT, CDR2 YENEEA. Details on this clone: The antigen is unknown.

Primers included in the PCR were 60 Vbeta and 13 Jbeta primers. Some clones are missing from TCRdb's copy, which holds only in-frame ones; the method was immunoSEQ multiplex PCR. The table shows 140,000 to 150,000 clones, with roughly 80% occurring only once. The origin of this receptor is a woman younger than 45 in good health and CMV-seronegative. The source material was PBMCs. The chain is built from TRBV11-3 and TRBJ2-1, with D possibly TRBD2 on 5 matching bases. The CDR3 is CASNRGVGENEQFF. CDR3 nucleotide sequence: TGTGCCAGCAACCGTGGGGTGGGAGAAAATGAGCAGTTCTTC.